The present entry profiles one T cell receptor (beta chain) with its context. Its specificity is unknown. The junction departs from germline at one end; a sequencing error may be responsible. The data are from a study of memory CD4+ T cells and cytomegalovirus serostatus. Study-wide points: About 40% of the roughly 160 known CMV-associated TCRbeta sequences appeared in CD4+ memory.

Libraries were prepared by immunoSEQ multiplex PCR; TCRdb keeps only in-frame clonotypes and omits some of them. The data hold 60,000 to 75,000 clones, with over 60% observed a single time. The sort gate was single viable CD3+CD4+CD8-CD45RO+ cells for memory CD4+ T cells. The TCR sequence derives from an adult in good health and CMV-seronegative. Some clones in this sample may be carry-over from other donors' samples. Sequencing was carried out using memory CD4+ T cells from blood.

DNA for the CDR3: TGCGCCAGCAACTTGGGCGCCGGGGAGCTGTTTTTT. It is translated as CASNLGAGELFF. V is TRBV5-1 and J is TRBJ2-2; no definite D call. Germline V gene lookup returns CDR1 SGHRS and CDR2 YFSETQ. The CDR3 is 12 amino acids.